The 32 T cell receptor beta chains presented below share a single source sample, sequenced in a study of T-cell memory formation after mild COVID-19. TCRdb re-called the 5' RACE reads through MiXCR, storing one row per CDR3 protein. The data show a few hundred thousand distinct CDR3 sequences, with about a sixth seen just once and about 21% held by the top ten. Sequencing was carried out using PBMCs or a T cell subset sorted from them (not recorded which). The receptor source for this set is a man between 18 and 29 years old who had mild COVID-19 (a few samples of this study predate the infection). Cell type and time point are not known.

The chain combines TRBV7-3 with TRBJ2-2; D is uncertain. CDR3 length: 13 residues. Per the germline V gene, CDR1 is SGHTA and CDR2 is FQGTGA. V lost 7 bases to trimming and J lost 7 bases, with 13 bases between them. For the CDR3, the DNA is TGTGCCAGCACCCCCTGGGTTGGCGGGGAGCTGTTTTTT. Translation: CASTPWVGGELFF.

The rearrangement uses TRBV5-1 and TRBJ2-2; 9 nucleotides align to TRBD1. The CDR3 is made up of 15 amino acids. The junction had 7 bases not matched to a gene; V was cut back by 4 bases and J by 6 bases. In germline, CDR1 is SGHRS, CDR2 YFSETQ. The CDR3 reads CASSPSTGGSGELFF. CDR3 nucleotides: TGCGCCAGCAGCCCCTCGACAGGGGGATCCGGGGAGCTGTTTTTT.

This clonotype appeared many times. This chain links TRBV5-1 with TRBJ2-1, with 10 bases that match TRBD2. Germline V gene data show CDR1 as SGHRS and CDR2 as YFSETQ. There are 15 residues in the CDR3. The V and J ends lost 3 bases and 2 bases, in that order; junction bases with no gene match: 2. The CDR3 loop is CASSWSGGAYNEQFF. The CDR3 bases are TGCGCCAGCAGCTGGAGCGGGGGGGCCTACAATGAGCAGTTCTTC.

The genes are TRBV11-1 and TRBJ1-2; 9 bases match TRBD1. Unmatched junction bases numbered 5, after V lost 2 bases and J lost 1 base. Looked up from germline, CDR1 is SGHAT and CDR2 is FQDESV (reference sequence). The CDR3 sequence is 16 residues long. CDR3 nucleotides: TGTGCCAGCAGCTTAAGTTCGACAGGGGGTAACTATGGCTACACCTTC. Its protein product is CASSLSSTGGNYGYTF.

This clonotype was seen many times. The rearrangement joins TRBV5-1 to TRBJ2-7, with a possible D match to TRBD1 (6 bases). V was pared by 3 bases and J by 2 bases, with 9 bases between. CDR3 length: 13 residues. The germline V gene has CDR1 SGHRS and CDR2 YFSETQ. CDR3 bases: TGCGCCAGCAGCTGGGACAACACCTACGAGCAGTACTTC. Its protein is CASSWDNTYEQYF.

This clonotype has only a few counts. This chain uses TRBV7-6 with TRBJ2-7; D uncertain. V was cut by 5 bases and J by 5 bases, with 10 bases left in between. The CDR3 runs 12 residues. Germline V gene data show CDR1 as SGHVS and CDR2 as FNYEAQ. The CDR3 nucleotides read TGTGCCAGCAGCCCCGGGTGGGACGAGCAGTACTTC. It translates to CASSPGWDEQYF. The full variable domain, rest sourced from reference TRBV7-6 and TRBJ2-7, is GAGVSQSPRYKVTKRGQDVALRCDPISGHVSLYWYRQALGQGPEFLTYFNYEAQQDKSGLPNDRFSAERPEGSISTLTIQRTEQRDSAMYRCASSPGWDEQYFGPGTRLTVT.

In DNA, the CDR3 is TGTGCCATCAGTGAGTCCACAGGGGGCCACACTGAAGCTTTCTTT. It yields the protein CAISESTGGHTEAFF. The chain couples TRBV10-3 to TRBJ1-1; 9 nucleotides agree with TRBD1. Losses at the gene ends were 0 bases for V and 3 bases for J; bases not matched to a gene: 2. CDR1 is ENHRY, CDR2 SYGVKD, per germline. CDR3 size: 15 residues.

The genes are TRBV28 and TRBJ2-7, with 8 bases aligning to TRBD1. The CDR3 consists of 12 residues. Germline loops: CDR1 MDHEN, CDR2 SYDVKM. Trimming cost V 7 bases and J 4 bases; bases outside gene matches: 3. The CDR3 DNA reads as TGTGCCAGCACAGGGGGCAGTTACGAGCAGTACGTC. Its translation: CASTGGSYEQYV.

The rearrangement uses TRBV20-1 and TRBJ2-3; 10 bases line up with TRBD2. V was pared by 0 bases and J by 6 bases, with 6 bases of the junction left unmatched. The germline CDR1 and CDR2 sequences are DFQATT and SNEGSKA (reference sequence). This CDR3 has 15 amino acids. CDR3 bases: TGCAGTGCTAGAGATGGGACTAGCGCTGCCGATACGCAGTATTTT. As protein: CSARDGTSAADTQYF.

This clonotype was observed a handful of times. The chain couples TRBV12-3 or TRBV12-4 to TRBJ1-6, with D perhaps matching TRBD1 (6 bases). V dropped 1 base and J dropped 9 bases, with 13 bases sitting between them. CDR3 length: 15 amino acids. CDR3 protein: CASSLDGGRSSPLHF. As DNA, the CDR3 is TGTGCCAGCAGTTTAGACGGGGGGCGAAGTTCACCCCTCCACTTT.

This clonotype was recorded at least ten times. V is TRBV7-2 and J is TRBJ2-1; 10 bases align to TRBD1. With V trimmed by 5 bases and J by 6 bases, 4 bases remained unmatched. In germline, CDR1 is SGHTA, CDR2 FQGNSA. The CDR3 spans 14 residues. CDR3 sequence: CASSRDRGSNEQFF. Written as DNA, the CDR3 is TGTGCCAGCAGCAGGGACAGGGGAAGCAATGAGCAGTTCTTC.

V and J are TRBV6-1 and TRBJ1-2, with 8 bases aligning to TRBD1. Trimming at V came to 3 bases and at J to 3 bases, leaving 6 bases not matched to a gene. Germline V CDR1 and CDR2: MNHNS, SASEGT. CDR3 length equals 15 residues. CDR3: CASSEYGQGDYGYTF. In DNA form, the CDR3 reads TGTGCCAGCAGTGAGTACGGACAGGGTGACTATGGCTACACCTTC.

The chain couples TRBV7-2 to TRBJ1-6, with D unresolved. V gave up 5 bases and J gave up 12 bases, with 14 bases separating them. Germline lookup yields CDR1 SGHTA and CDR2 FQGNSA. The CDR3 totals 13 residues. CDR3 sequence reads: CASSASRPQPLHF. The CDR3 region has the DNA TGTGCCAGCAGCGCATCTCGCCCACAACCCCTCCACTTT.

This clonotype was observed a handful of times. The V call is TRBV5-1, the J call TRBJ1-5; no firm D call. CDR1 SGHRS and CDR2 YFSETQ come from the germline V gene. The length of the CDR3 is 13 residues. Trimming shortened V by 0 bases and J by 5 bases, and 6 bases separated the two germline ends. CDR3 loop: CASSLVYDQPQHF. CDR3 DNA: TGCGCCAGCAGCTTGGTATACGATCAGCCCCAGCATTTT.

The V and J genes are TRBV12-3 or TRBV12-4 and TRBJ2-5; TRBD2 agrees at 9 bases. The CDR3 runs 14 residues. With V trimmed by 6 bases and J by 1 base, 3 bases remained unmatched. The CDR3 nucleotides read TGTGCCAGCAGACCGCGGGGGGGCCAAGAGACCCAGTACTTC. Its translation is CASRPRGGQETQYF.

This sequence joins TRBV7-9 and TRBJ2-7, with TRBD1 matching 8 bases. V dropped 4 bases and J dropped 7; count of bases not matched to a gene: 15. CDR1 and CDR2 (germline): SEHNR, FQNEAQ (reference sequence). CDR3 length: 16 residues. CDR3 bases: TGTGCCAGCAGCTCGACAGGGGCCCCTTTGGGGCGGGAGCAGTACGTC. Its translation is CASSSTGAPLGREQYV.

This clonotype was seen only a few times. The V and J genes are TRBV6-5 and TRBJ2-2; D is uncertain. V lost 5 bases and J lost 6, with 7 bases in between. Germline CDR1 reads MNHEY; CDR2 reads SVGAGI. This CDR3 spans 12 amino acids. The CDR3 spells CASSPLPGELFF. CDR3 bases: TGTGCCAGCAGTCCCCTCCCCGGGGAGCTGTTTTTT.

The CDR3 region is CASSLGDGNYEQYV. CDR3 bases: TGTGCCAGCAGCTTGGGAGACGGGAACTACGAGCAGTACGTC. The chain recombines TRBV7-9 with TRBJ2-7; tentatively, D is TRBD2 (5 bases). CDR1 SEHNR and CDR2 FQNEAQ come from the germline V gene (reference sequence). V dropped 3 bases and J dropped 3 bases, with 12 bases sitting between them. The CDR3 consists of 14 residues.

The chain links TRBV3-2 to TRBJ1-5; the tabulated D call, TRBD1, remains unverified against the DNA. TRBV3-2 constitutes a pseudogene. This CDR3 contains 14 residues. The CDR3 protein is CASSPPAWDQPQHF. CDR3 bases: TGTGCCAGCAGCCCGCCCGCGTGGGATCAGCCCCAGCATTTT.

The chain combines TRBV18 with TRBJ1-6, with 7 bases fitting TRBD1. CDR3 length equals 16 residues. Looked up from germline, CDR1 is KGHSH and CDR2 is LQKENI. The trim removed 1 base at V and 5 bases at J, leaving 5 bases unmatched. CDR3 nucleotides: TGTGCCAGCTCACCACAGGCAGGGGGGCATAATTCACCCCTCCACTTT. As protein: CASSPQAGGHNSPLHF. Full variable domain (rest looked up from reference TRBV18 and TRBJ1-6): NAGVMQNPRHLVRRRGQEARLRCSPMKGHSHVYWYRQLPEEGLKFMVYLQKENIIDESGMPKERFSAEFPKEGPSILRIQQVVRGDSAAYFCASSPQAGGHNSPLHFGNGTRLTVT.

This clonotype was counted a few times. The V and J genes are TRBV6-5 and TRBJ2-1, with 15 positions matching TRBD2. Trimming took 4 bases from V and 10 from J; bases not matched to a gene: 8. CDR1 is MNHEY, CDR2 SVGAGI, per germline. The CDR3 extends over 16 amino acids. This chain's CDR3 is CASSSPGLAGGGEQFF. As DNA, the CDR3 is TGTGCCAGCAGTTCACCTGGACTAGCGGGGGGGGGCGAGCAGTTCTTC.

This chain links TRBV9 with TRBJ2-3, with D maybe TRBD1 (6 bases). The CDR3 covers 12 residues. CDR1 and CDR2 from the germline V gene are SGDLS and YYNGEE. The V end lost 0 bases, the J end lost 10 bases, and 9 bases lay between the germline ends. The CDR3 DNA is TGTGCCAGCAGCGTAGAACAGGGTGCGCAGTATTTT. As protein: CASSVEQGAQYF.

This sequence joins TRBV20-1 and TRBJ2-2; D is uncertain. Germline loops: CDR1 DFQATT, CDR2 SNEGSKA (reference sequence). The CDR3 totals 11 residues. The ends were cut back, 6 bases at V and 4 bases at J, with 6 bases in the middle. The CDR3 DNA is TGCAGTGCATCCCCCACCGGGGAGCTGTTTTTT. This encodes CSASPTGELFF.

This clonotype was seen more than once but under ten times. This chain links TRBV6-4 with TRBJ2-5, with D perhaps matching TRBD2 (6 bases). Germline CDR1 is MRHNA and CDR2 is SNTAGT. The CDR3 has 15 amino acids. V lost 0 bases and J lost 2, with 10 bases in between. CDR3 nucleotide sequence: TGTGCCAGCAGTGACTCCGAGGCGGGGCAAGAGACCCAGTACTTC. It yields the protein CASSDSEAGQETQYF.

This chain links TRBV7-2 with TRBJ1-5; no firm D call. Germline V CDR1 and CDR2: SGHTA, FQGNSA. The CDR3 covers 13 residues. V lost 3 bases and J lost 7, with 10 bases in between. The CDR3 DNA follows: TGTGCCAGCAGCTTGTATCGGTCCCAGCCCCAGCATTTT. Translating it yields CASSLYRSQPQHF.

This clonotype has more than one count but fewer than ten. The chain uses TRBV4-1 and TRBJ2-7; maybe TRBD1 (8 bases). The V end was cut by 1 base, the J end by 2 bases, with 18 bases between. The CDR3 contains 17 residues. Germline V CDR1 and CDR2: MGHRA, YSYEKL. CDR3 region: CASSQAPIQGGAYEQYF. The CDR3 DNA reads TGCGCCAGCAGCCAAGCCCCGATACAGGGGGGGGCCTACGAGCAGTACTTC.

The count of this clonotype is one. The chain joins TRBV16 to TRBJ1-1; weak D call: TRBD1 (5 bases). Germline V gene sequence: CDR1 KGHSY, CDR2 FQNENV. V was shortened by 4 bases and J by 8 bases, with 14 bases between the two germline ends. The CDR3 length is 13 residues. Here the CDR3 reads CASSPRGVDEAFF. In DNA form, the CDR3 reads TGTGCCAGCAGCCCGCGAGGGGTCGACGAAGCTTTCTTT.

Many counts were recorded for this clonotype. This sequence joins TRBV7-3 and TRBJ2-2, with D perhaps matching TRBD2 (5 bases). CDR1 and CDR2 from the germline V gene are SGHTA and FQGTGA. The CDR3 extends over 14 amino acids. The ends were cut back, 3 bases at V and 4 bases at J, with 9 bases in the middle. This CDR3 reads CASSFLASTGELFF. CDR3 DNA sequence: TGTGCCAGCAGCTTTTTAGCGTCCACCGGGGAGCTGTTTTTT.

The V and J genes are TRBV12-3 or TRBV12-4 and TRBJ2-1, with TRBD2 matching over 11 bases. Losses at the gene ends were 3 bases for V and 3 bases for J; bases not matched to a gene: 7. The CDR3 has 17 amino acids. CDR3 loop: CASSFSVLAGDYNEQFF. CDR3 in DNA: TGTGCCAGCAGTTTTTCGGTACTAGCGGGGGACTACAATGAGCAGTTCTTC.

There are a few counts of this clonotype. V gene TRBV6-5 combines with J gene TRBJ2-3; 7 bases align to TRBD2. Trimming at V came to 6 bases and at J to 2 bases, leaving 8 bases not matched to a gene. Germline CDR1 is MNHEY and CDR2 is SVGAGI. CDR3 length equals 15 residues. The DNA for the CDR3 is TGTGCCAGCAGGTCACGGACTAGGCTCACAGATACGCAGTATTTT. Its translation: CASRSRTRLTDTQYF.

This clonotype was found a few times. The V call is TRBV4-1, the J call TRBJ2-5; D not certain. V lost 0 bases and J lost 4, with 9 bases in between. Germline loops: CDR1 MGHRA, CDR2 YSYEKL. This CDR3 comprises 14 residues. The CDR3 DNA follows: TGCGCCAGCAGCCAAGAAAGCATCCGAGAGACCCAGTACTTC. Translation gives CASSQESIRETQYF.

This clonotype was found many times. The CDR3 sequence is CASSRSEGLAGETQYF. CDR3 coding DNA: TGTGCCAGCAGCCGAAGTGAGGGACTAGCGGGGGAGACCCAGTACTTC. The gene calls are TRBV7-2 and TRBJ2-5; 13 bases are a match to TRBD2. Germline values: CDR1 SGHTA, CDR2 FQGNSA. The CDR3 spans 16 residues. V dropped 5 bases and J dropped 5; count of bases not matched to a gene: 8. The full variable domain, in which reference TRBV7-2 and TRBJ2-5 provide the parts outside the CDR3, is GAGVSQSPSNKVTEKGKDVELRCDPISGHTALYWYRQSLGQGLEFLIYFQGNSAPDKSGLPSDRFSAERTGGSVSTLTIQRTQQEDSAVYLCASSRSEGLAGETQYFGPGTRLLVL.